A single sample gave rise to the 17 T cell receptor beta chains below, sequenced in a study of CD4 and CD8 cells across lung adenocarcinoma regions. From the PCR reads, TCRdb called clonotypes with MiXCR, one entry per CDR3 protein. The sample records some 16,000 distinct CDR3 sequences, approximately 50% being singletons. The specimen sequenced was CD8+ T cells from the center of a lung tumor. These receptors were obtained from a female donor with lung adenocarcinoma. The CD4 and CD8 labels of this study may be unreliable.

This clonotype was recorded at least ten times. The chain is built from TRBV6-1 and TRBJ1-1, with TRBD1 matching 7 bases. J lost 1 base, V lost 7 bases, and 6 bases had no gene match. Looked up from germline, CDR1 is MNHNS and CDR2 is SASEGT. The CDR3 length is 14 residues. The CDR3 is CASKQGFRNTEAFF. DNA of the CDR3: TGTGCCAGCAAACAGGGGTTCAGGAACACTGAAGCTTTCTTT.

As regards this clonotype: One end of the junction varies from germline; a read error may be responsible. This rearrangement joins TRBV6-5 to TRBJ2-1, with D unclear. The CDR3 is 15 amino acids. The germline V gene encodes CDR1 MNHEY and CDR2 SVGAGI. CDR3 loop: CASRFSGMSADEQYF. The CDR3 bases are TGTGCCAGCAGATTCTCCGGTATGAGCGCAGATGAGCAGTATTTC.

This clonotype was picked up many times. The rearrangement uses TRBV6-5 and TRBJ2-5; no definite D call. This CDR3 is 15 amino acids long. The V gene lost 2 bases and the J gene lost 5 bases, with 15 bases spanning the gap. Germline lookup yields CDR1 MNHEY and CDR2 SVGAGI. The DNA of the CDR3 is TGTGCCAGCAGTTACGCGATTGGGCAAGGGGAGACCCAGTACTTC. It is translated as CASSYAIGQGETQYF.

On this clonotype itself: The junction and the germline gene differ at one end; a read error may be behind it. The chain combines TRBV6-1 with TRBJ2-3, with D unresolved. Per germline, CDR1 MNHNS and CDR2 SASEGT. CDR3 length equals 14 residues. In DNA, the CDR3 is TGTGCGAGCAGTGCAGGACGGGCCACAGAGACGCAGTACTTT. It specifies CASSAGRATETQYF.

Regarding this clonotype: One junction end does not reproduce the germline sequence, and a read error may be involved. The chain joins TRBV7-2 to TRBJ2-4; D may be TRBD2 (7 bases). Per germline, CDR1 SGHTA and CDR2 FQGNSA. The CDR3 covers 16 residues. The chain's CDR3 is CASSASGRGPKNTQYF. The CDR3 bases are TGTGCCAGCAGCGCCTCGGGGCGGGGGCCCAAAAACACTCAGTATTTC.

To note about this clonotype: One end of the junction does not line up with germline, which may come from a read error. J is TRBJ2-3 and V is TRBV10-1, with D perhaps TRBD1 or TRBD2 (5 bases each). Germline V gives CDR1 WNHNN, CDR2 SYGVQD (reference sequence). This CDR3 has 14 amino acids. The CDR3 nucleotides are TGCGCGGGCAGTGGGGGAACTGGCCCAGATACCCAGTATTTT. It codes for CAGSGGTGPDTQYF.

The chain recombines TRBV15 with TRBJ2-5, with a tentative D call TRBD1 (6 bases). Germline assignment: CDR1 LNHNV and CDR2 YYDKDF (reference sequence). V was clipped by 0 bases and J by 7 bases, with 12 bases between them. The CDR3 contains 14 residues. In DNA, the CDR3 is TGTGCCACCAGCAGAGATTTACAGGGTTGGACCCAGTACTTC. Protein product: CATSRDLQGWTQYF.

This clonotype was found a few times. The chain joins TRBV15 to TRBJ2-4; TRBD1 is a possible D gene (6 bases). This CDR3 region has 14 residues. The V end lost 5 bases, the J end lost 1 base, and 9 bases lay between the germline ends. Germline CDR1 LNHNV, CDR2 YYDKDF (reference sequence). CDR3 bases: TGTGCCACCAGCGTCCAGGGGGCCAAAAACATTCAGTACTTC. Its protein product is CATSVQGAKNIQYF.

This clonotype was observed many times. CDR3 sequence: CASSLAGTTDTQYF. As DNA, the CDR3 is TGTGCCAGCAGCTTGGCCGGGACCACAGATACGCAGTATTTT. The chain employs TRBV7-6 and TRBJ2-3; D could derive from TRBD1 or TRBD2 (5 bases each). This CDR3 contains 14 residues. Trimming took 3 bases from V and 2 from J, leaving 9 bases between them. In germline, CDR1 is SGHVS, CDR2 FNYEAQ. The entire variable domain, with the rest obtained from reference TRBV7-6 and TRBJ2-3, is as follows: GAGVSQSPRYKVTKRGQDVALRCDPISGHVSLYWYRQALGQGPEFLTYFNYEAQQDKSGLPNDRFSAERPEGSISTLTIQRTEQRDSAMYRCASSLAGTTDTQYFGPGTRLTVL.

The chain has TRBV7-2 and TRBJ2-5; D is ambiguous. Germline V CDR1 and CDR2: SGHTA, FQGNSA. The germline V and J ends were trimmed by 0 bases and 3 bases, with 8 bases remaining between them. The CDR3 is made up of 14 amino acids. CDR3 amino acids: CASSLAVSEETQYF. The DNA for the CDR3 is TGTGCCAGCAGCTTAGCGGTATCGGAAGAGACCCAGTACTTC.

The chain employs TRBV6-1 and TRBJ2-2; no clear D. Trimming shortened V by 5 bases and J by 5 bases, and 12 bases separated the two germline ends. The CDR3 runs 14 residues. Germline V CDR1 and CDR2: MNHNS, SASEGT. The CDR3 DNA reads TGTGCCAGCAGTCCCAGACGGTGGACCGGGGAGCTGTTTTTT. Its translation: CASSPRRWTGELFF.

This clonotype was counted at least ten times. The J gene is TRBJ2-1, the V gene TRBV3-1; 10 bases map to TRBD2. The CDR3 spans 12 residues. Germline CDR1 LGHDT, CDR2 YNNKEL (reference sequence). The V segment lost 9 bases and the J segment 7 bases; nucleotides outside the gene matches: 3. CDR3 amino acids: CASTSGANEQFF. DNA for the CDR3: TGTGCCAGTACTAGCGGGGCGAATGAGCAGTTCTTC.

The chain combines TRBV7-6 with TRBJ2-1; 16 nucleotides line up with TRBD2. J was trimmed by 8 bases and V by 2 bases; bases with no gene match: 9. This CDR3 is 18 amino acids long. Germline V gene sequence: CDR1 SGHVS, CDR2 FNYEAQ. CDR3 nucleotide sequence: TGTGCCAGCAGCTTAACGGGGACTAGCGGGAGGGGAAGAGATGAGCAGTTCTTC. Its protein product is CASSLTGTSGRGRDEQFF.

Points on this clonotype: At one of its ends the junction is not consistent with the germline gene, which may arise from a read error. The genes are TRBV6-1 and TRBJ2-4, with a tentative D call TRBD2 (6 bases). The germline gives CDR1 MNHNS, CDR2 SASEGT. This CDR3 comprises 17 residues. CDR3 in amino acids: CASSRRPGRGVKNMQYF. The CDR3 DNA is TGTGCCAGCAGTCGACGACCGGGGCGGGGAGTCAAAAACATGCAGTACTTC.

The V and J genes are TRBV6-1 and TRBJ2-1; D is undetermined. The end of the DNA fits TRBJ2-7 better, so the J call may be wrong. This CDR3 has 11 amino acids. Germline V gene data show CDR1 as MNHNS and CDR2 as SASEGT. The CDR3 DNA sequence: TGTGCCAGCAGATTGAGTTACGAGCAGTACTTC. This sequence encodes CASRLSYEQYF.

At least ten counts were recorded for this clonotype. The chain carries TRBV10-2 and TRBJ1-2; 9 bases align to TRBD1. Germline CDR1 is WSHSY and CDR2 is SAAADI. This CDR3 contains 16 residues. With 3 bases clipped from V and 4 bases from J, the junction kept 9 bases outside the gene matches. The CDR3 nucleotides are TGCGCCAGCAGTGAAAATCCGGGACAGGGCGGCTATGGCTACACCTTC. Amino acid sequence: CASSENPGQGGYGYTF.

V usage is TRBV6-1 and J usage is TRBJ2-5; a possible D gene is TRBD1 (6 bases). The DNA matches TRBJ2-7 better at its end, which makes the J call doubtful. The CDR3 has 14 amino acids. Germline loops: CDR1 MNHNS, CDR2 SASEGT. The CDR3, as DNA: TGTGCCAGCAGTGCACGGGACACCGTCTACGAGCAGTACTTC. Residues: CASSARDTVYEQYF.